This T cell receptor (beta chain) was documented in a study of tumor-infiltrating lymphocytes in glioblastoma multiforme (dated by TCRdb to about 2017). With regard to the full study: The study tested whether intratumoral genomic heterogeneity fosters TIL diversity by jointly investigating somatic mutations, TIL diversity and immune response activity. What the authors observed across the whole study: Generalizability is limited because the TCR and somatic mutation analysis included only one glioblastoma patient. T cells were not sorted into functional subsets, which the authors noted as a future improvement. Because T cells carry unequal numbers of TCR transcripts, RNA-based TCR sequencing may distort clone frequencies.

As to this clonotype: Its antigen is not yet known. At one end, the junction sequence differs from germline, possibly due to a read error.

For peripheral blood mononuclear cells, total RNA was isolated with TRIzol reagent and then purified using the RNeasy kit. Every RNA sample had an OD 260/280 ratio above 1.9 and an RNA integrity number above 6.5. TCRB libraries were built from RNA via three nested multiplex PCR rounds using a modified ARM-PCR protocol with multiple V-beta primers and a C-beta primer. Starting from approximately 0.51 ug of total RNA, TCRB-specific cDNA was synthesized using ProtoScript II Reverse Transcriptase and a C-beta primer. The description of the TCRB libraries did not include any unique molecular identifiers. In the third PCR, barcodes and adapters were added over approximately 24 cycles with Deep VentR (exo-) polymerase, and the 250-500 bp bands were then gel purified. An Illumina HiSeq 2500 was used to sequence the TCRB libraries with 250 bp paired-end reads. The authors' analysis ran thus. Trimmomatic was used to clean reads, FLASH to merge reads, MiGEC to assign V, D and J segments, and VDJtools to perform the analysis. Repertoire diversity was quantified with the Shannon-Wiener diversity index calculated using VDJtools. TCRdb ran its own pipeline on the public reads, namely fastp trimming at Q25 and MiXCR clone calling, and kept in-frame beta chains. One record per CDR3 amino acid sequence lists the most common genes and DNA. Clone size and V and J calls follow TCRdb, not the original study. Here the sample has 20,000 or so distinct CDR3 sequences; 65% to 75% occur a single time. The ten largest clonotypes hold about 17% of the sample.

Inclusive of the bounding cysteine and phenylalanine, the CDR3 is 16 residues long. Only the CDR3 region is kept as DNA, spanning 48 bases read in frame from base 1. The sequenced sample was peripheral blood. The TCR sequence derives from a male donor with glioblastoma. Recombination linked TRBV12-3 or TRBV12-4 to TRBJ2-1, with 9 middle bases fitting TRBD2. The CDR3 protein: CACSLIGSGGNNEQFF. The DNA sequence is TGTGCCTGCAGTCTTATAGGTAGCGGGGGTAACAATGAGCAGTTCTTC.